These 21 T cell receptor beta chains were all obtained from the same sample, sequenced in a study of blood T cell repertoires in COVID-19. Sequencing was performed with immunoSEQ multiplex PCR; in TCRdb, only in-frame clones are kept and a portion is missing. The table shows roughly 160,000 clones, with 80% to 90% occurring only once. Input material: peripheral blood. These receptor sequences come from a woman aged 55-69 years who had recovered from COVID-19.

This chain joins TRBV5-1 and TRBJ1-2; D ambiguous. Per the germline V gene, CDR1 is SGHRS and CDR2 is YFSETQ. With 3 bases removed from V and 6 bases from J, the gap between germline ends came to 12 bases. The CDR3 extends over 13 amino acids. The CDR3 bases are TGCGCCAGCAGCTCTGTACAGAGGGATGGCTACACCTTC. Translation: CASSSVQRDGYTF.

This clone was detected a few times. The chain joins TRBV5-4 to TRBJ1-1, with TRBD1 matching over 8 bases. The CDR3 is 14 residues long. Germline V lookup: CDR1 SGHNT, CDR2 YYREEE (reference sequence). V was clipped by 4 bases and J by 0 bases; unmatched bases: 2. This CDR3 is CASSVQGVNTEAFF. In DNA, the CDR3 is TGTGCCAGCAGCGTACAGGGGGTGAACACTGAAGCTTTCTTT. Using reference TRBV5-4 and TRBJ1-1 for the parts outside the CDR3, the full variable domain is ETGVTQSPTHLIKTRGQQVTLRCSSQSGHNTVSWYQQALGQGPQFIFQYYREEENGRGNFPPRFSGLQFPNYSSELNVNALELDDSALYLCASSVQGVNTEAFFGQGTRLTVV.

This sequence joins TRBV18 and TRBJ1-4; 10 nucleotides align to TRBD1. The CDR3 length is 15 residues. In germline, CDR1 is KGHSH, CDR2 LQKENI. Unmatched junction bases numbered 3, after V lost 3 bases and J lost 5 bases. The CDR3 reads CASSPMGQGNEKLFF. Written as DNA, the CDR3 is TGTGCCAGCTCACCGATGGGACAGGGGAATGAAAAACTGTTTTTT.

This clone was observed once. This sequence joins TRBV13 and TRBJ2-1; 9 nucleotides line up with TRBD2. CDR1 is PRHDT and CDR2 is FYEKMQ in the germline V gene (reference sequence). The CDR3 contains 12 residues. V shed 6 bases and J 12 bases; nucleotides not matched to a gene: 6. The CDR3 sequence is CASSSSGGGQFF. CDR3 DNA: TGTGCCAGCAGTAGTAGCGGGGGAGGGCAGTTCTTC.

The CDR3 region has the DNA TGTGCCAGCAGTTTTTCTAGCCGGGTTGAGCAGTTCTTC. It is translated as CASSFSSRVEQFF. The chain carries TRBV12-3 or TRBV12-4 and TRBJ2-1; TRBD2 might be the D (5 bases). V shed 3 bases and J shed 9 bases, with 12 bases lying between them. The CDR3 extends over 13 amino acids.

The chain uses TRBV12-5 and TRBJ2-5; D possibly corresponds to TRBD2 (5 bases). The CDR3 loop spans 15 amino acids. Germline CDR1 is LGHNT and CDR2 is FRNRAP. The V end was cut by 1 base, the J end by 1 base, with 10 bases between. The CDR3 DNA reads TGTGCTAGTGGTTTGGGTGGGAGCCCCCAAGAGACCCAGTACTTC. Protein sequence: CASGLGGSPQETQYF. Supplemented by reference TRBV12-5 and TRBJ2-5, the full variable domain reads DARVTQTPRHKVTEMGQEVTMRCQPILGHNTVFWYRQTMMQGLELLAYFRNRAPLDDSGMPKDRFSAEMPDATLATLKIQPSEPRDSAVYFCASGLGGSPQETQYFGPGTRLLVL.

The chain links TRBV19 to TRBJ1-3, with unresolved D. Trimming removed 3 bases at V and 3 bases at J, with 6 bases between. CDR3 length: 13 residues. The V gene's germline CDR1 is LNHDA and CDR2 SQIVND (reference sequence). The CDR3 sequence: CASSIENGNTIYF. The CDR3 DNA sequence: TGTGCCAGTAGTATCGAGAATGGAAACACCATATATTTT.

The chain carries TRBV15 and TRBJ1-1; 7 bases are shared with TRBD1. The V gene end was trimmed by 4 bases and the J gene end by 3 bases; junction bases not matched to a gene: 2. This CDR3 contains 13 residues. Germline V gene data show CDR1 as LNHNV and CDR2 as YYDKDF (reference sequence). CDR3 amino acids: CATSKTGDTEAFF. The CDR3 coding sequence is TGTGCCACCAGCAAAACAGGGGACACTGAAGCTTTCTTT.

This chain links TRBV7-9 with TRBJ2-2, with 7 bases fitting TRBD1. Germline lookup yields CDR1 SEHNR and CDR2 FQNEAQ (reference sequence). V trimming: 7 bases; J trimming: 0 bases; junction bases outside the gene matches: 14. The CDR3 length is 18 residues. As DNA, the CDR3 is TGTGCCAGCATTCTAGGGGGCAGGGGAATAGCGAACACCGGGGAGCTGTTTTTT. It encodes CASILGGRGIANTGELFF.

The chain joins TRBV10-3 to TRBJ1-5; perhaps TRBD1 as D (5 bases). The CDR3 has 15 residues. Germline CDR1 is ENHRY and CDR2 is SYGVKD. Trimming stripped 3 bases from V and 0 bases from J, with 9 bases between. Written as DNA, the CDR3 is TGTGCCATCAGTGACCCAGGGTATAGCAATCAGCCCCAGCATTTT. It is translated as CAISDPGYSNQPQHF.

V usage is TRBV10-3 and J usage is TRBJ1-2; possibly TRBD1 for D (6 bases). V lost 8 bases and J lost 4, with 14 bases in between. Germline values: CDR1 ENHRY, CDR2 SYGVKD. The length of the CDR3 is 13 residues. The CDR3 is CAIGAGDVYGYTF. CDR3 sequence (DNA): TGTGCCATCGGGGCAGGGGACGTCTATGGCTACACCTTC.

The chain recombines TRBV10-3 with TRBJ2-1; TRBD2 matches 8 bases. Germline values: CDR1 ENHRY, CDR2 SYGVKD. V gave up 5 bases and J gave up 5 bases; unmatched junction bases: 5. The CDR3 is made up of 14 amino acids. Here the CDR3 reads CAISPRGADNEQFF. CDR3 sequence (DNA): TGTGCCATCAGTCCGCGGGGGGCTGACAATGAGCAGTTCTTC.

This clone was detected once. CDR3 loop: CASSLGQSAYEQYF. For the CDR3, the DNA is TGCGCCAGCAGCTTGGGACAGTCGGCCTACGAGCAGTACTTC. V usage is TRBV5-1 and J usage is TRBJ2-7; TRBD1 might be the D (5 bases). The CDR3 is 14 residues long. The germline CDR1 and CDR2 sequences are SGHRS and YFSETQ. Between the trimmed V and J ends, which lost 0 bases and 2 bases, there was a span of 9 bases.

The sample holds a few counts of this clone. The V and J genes are TRBV7-9 and TRBJ1-2; 10 bases line up with TRBD1. Germline V gene sequence: CDR1 SEHNR, CDR2 FQNEAQ (reference sequence). V trimming: 4 bases; J trimming: 6 bases; junction bases outside the gene matches: 5. The CDR3 is made up of 14 amino acids. CDR3 amino acids: CASSSSGTGDGYTF. As DNA, the CDR3 is TGTGCCAGCAGCTCGAGCGGGACAGGGGATGGCTACACCTTC.

The J gene is TRBJ2-5, the V gene TRBV7-2; D perhaps matches TRBD1 (7 bases). The CDR3 has 16 residues. V lost 0 bases to trimming and J lost 4 bases, with 15 bases between them. From germline, CDR1 is SGHTA and CDR2 FQGNSA. The CDR3 protein is CASSLAQGGSGETQYF. The CDR3, as DNA: TGTGCCAGCAGCTTAGCGCAGGGGGGTAGTGGAGAGACCCAGTACTTC. Filled out from reference TRBV7-2 and TRBJ2-5, the complete variable domain reads GAGVSQSPSNKVTEKGKDVELRCDPISGHTALYWYRQSLGQGLEFLIYFQGNSAPDKSGLPSDRFSAERTGGSVSTLTIQRTQQEDSAVYLCASSLAQGGSGETQYFGPGTRLLVL.

The chain combines TRBV10-3 with TRBJ1-2; perhaps TRBD1 as D (6 bases). The CDR3 extends over 14 amino acids. Deletions cut 3 bases from V and 1 base from J, with 9 bases between. CDR1 ENHRY and CDR2 SYGVKD come from the germline V gene. The CDR3 reads CAISEQGSNYGYTF. DNA for the CDR3: TGTGCCATCAGTGAACAGGGAAGTAACTATGGCTACACCTTC.

The rearrangement links TRBV6-5 to TRBJ1-3; the D is unclear. Germline CDR1 is MNHEY and CDR2 is SVGAGI. The CDR3 runs 13 residues. The V end was cut by 8 bases, the J end by 1 base, with 9 bases between. For the CDR3, the DNA is TGTGCCAGCCAGGCAGAATCTGGAAACACCATATATTTT. It is translated as CASQAESGNTIYF.

The chain uses TRBV28 and TRBJ1-4, with a weak D call TRBD1 (5 bases). CDR3 length: 15 amino acids. With 5 bases removed from V and 1 base from J, the gap between germline ends came to 11 bases. Germline V gene lookup returns CDR1 MDHEN and CDR2 SYDVKM. The CDR3 sequence is CASSTRGGTNEKLFF. In nucleotides, the CDR3 is TGTGCCAGCAGTACCCGGGGGGGAACTAATGAAAAACTGTTTTTT.

The chain combines TRBV2 with TRBJ2-3; 7 bases agree with TRBD1. The length of the CDR3 is 13 residues. Germline lookup yields CDR1 SNHLY and CDR2 FYNNEI. V gave up 5 bases and J gave up 6 bases; unmatched junction bases: 5. CDR3 in DNA: TGTGCCAGCAGTCTGACAGGGTTGGATACGCAGTATTTT. This translates into CASSLTGLDTQYF.

This rearrangement joins TRBV28 to TRBJ1-2; TRBD1 matches at 7 bases. With 4 bases clipped from V and 8 bases from J, the junction kept 4 bases outside the gene matches. The CDR3 loop spans 12 amino acids. From germline, CDR1 is MDHEN and CDR2 SYDVKM. The chain's CDR3 is CASSSQGGGYTF. The CDR3 DNA follows: TGTGCCAGCAGTTCCCAGGGGGGAGGCTACACCTTC.

In DNA form, the CDR3 reads TGTGCCAGCAGCTTGGACATCGATGAAAAACTGTTTTTT. As protein: CASSLDIDEKLFF. The V and J genes are TRBV7-9 and TRBJ1-4, with D tentatively TRBD1 (5 bases). The CDR3 consists of 13 residues. V lost 3 bases and J 6 bases, leaving 8 bases between the germline ends. Germline-derived CDR1 and CDR2 are SEHNR and FQNEAQ (reference sequence).